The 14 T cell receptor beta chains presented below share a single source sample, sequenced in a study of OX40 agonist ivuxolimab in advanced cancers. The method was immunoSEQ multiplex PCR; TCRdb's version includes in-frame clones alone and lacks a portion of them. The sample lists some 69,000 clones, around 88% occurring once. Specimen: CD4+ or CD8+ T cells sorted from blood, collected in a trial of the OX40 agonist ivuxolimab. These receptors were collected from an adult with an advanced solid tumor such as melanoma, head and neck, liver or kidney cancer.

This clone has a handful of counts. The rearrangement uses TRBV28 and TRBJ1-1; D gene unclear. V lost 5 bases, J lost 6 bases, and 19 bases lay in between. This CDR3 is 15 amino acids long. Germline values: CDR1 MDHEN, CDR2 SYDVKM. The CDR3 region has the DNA TGTGCCAGCAGTCCCCCTCAGTTAGGGATCCCTGAAGCTTTCTTT. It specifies CASSPPQLGIPEAFF.

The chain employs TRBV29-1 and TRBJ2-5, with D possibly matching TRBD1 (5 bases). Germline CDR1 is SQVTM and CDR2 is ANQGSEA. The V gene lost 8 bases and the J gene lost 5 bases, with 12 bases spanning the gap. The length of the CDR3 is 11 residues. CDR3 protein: CSTPAGETQYF. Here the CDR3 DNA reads TGCAGCACTCCGGCAGGGGAGACCCAGTACTTC.

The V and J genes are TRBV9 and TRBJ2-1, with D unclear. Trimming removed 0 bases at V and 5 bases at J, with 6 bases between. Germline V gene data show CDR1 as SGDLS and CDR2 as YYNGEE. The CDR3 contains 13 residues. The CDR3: CASSVATNNEQFF. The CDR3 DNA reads TGTGCCAGCAGCGTAGCAACAAACAATGAGCAGTTCTTC.

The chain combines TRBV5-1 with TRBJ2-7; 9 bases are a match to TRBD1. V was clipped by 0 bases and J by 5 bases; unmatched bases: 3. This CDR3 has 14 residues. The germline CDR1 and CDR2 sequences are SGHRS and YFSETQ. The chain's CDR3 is CASSLGQGGDEQYF. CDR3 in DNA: TGCGCCAGCAGCTTGGGACAGGGGGGCGACGAGCAGTACTTC.

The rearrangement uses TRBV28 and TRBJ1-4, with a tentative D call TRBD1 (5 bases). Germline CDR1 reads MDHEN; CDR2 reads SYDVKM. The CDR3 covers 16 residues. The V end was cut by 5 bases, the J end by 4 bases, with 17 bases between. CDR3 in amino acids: CASSIGRGYGNEKLFF. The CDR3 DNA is TGTGCCAGCAGTATCGGGAGGGGTTATGGTAATGAAAAACTGTTTTTT.

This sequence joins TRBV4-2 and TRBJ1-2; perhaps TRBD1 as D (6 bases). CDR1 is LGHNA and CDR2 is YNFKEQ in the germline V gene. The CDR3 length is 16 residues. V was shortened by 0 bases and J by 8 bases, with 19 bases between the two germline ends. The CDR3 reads CASSQDLPSTGSGYTF. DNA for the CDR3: TGTGCCAGCAGCCAAGATCTCCCTTCTACAGGGTCCGGCTACACCTTC.

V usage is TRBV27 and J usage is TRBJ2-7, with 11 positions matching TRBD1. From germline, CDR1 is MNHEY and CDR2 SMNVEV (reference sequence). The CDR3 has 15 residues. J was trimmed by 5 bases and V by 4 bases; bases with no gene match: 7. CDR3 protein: CASSWPGQGVDEQYF. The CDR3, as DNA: TGTGCCAGCAGTTGGCCGGGACAGGGGGTGGACGAGCAGTACTTC.

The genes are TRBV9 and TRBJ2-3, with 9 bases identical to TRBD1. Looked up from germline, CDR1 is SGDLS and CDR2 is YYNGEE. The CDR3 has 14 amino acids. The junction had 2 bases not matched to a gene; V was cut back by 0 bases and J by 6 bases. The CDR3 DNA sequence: TGTGCCAGCAGCGTAGGGACAGGGGAGGATACGCAGTATTTT. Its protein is CASSVGTGEDTQYF.

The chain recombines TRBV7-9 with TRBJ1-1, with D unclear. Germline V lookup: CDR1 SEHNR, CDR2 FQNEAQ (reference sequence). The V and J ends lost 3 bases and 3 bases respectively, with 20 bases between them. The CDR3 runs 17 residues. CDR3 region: CASSLRPQKPVDTEAFF. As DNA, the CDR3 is TGTGCCAGCAGCTTGAGACCCCAGAAGCCTGTGGACACTGAAGCTTTCTTT.

The CDR3 bases are TGTGCCAGCTCACTCGGGACAGGGACCACTGAAGCTTTCTTT. Amino acid sequence: CASSLGTGTTEAFF. The V gene is TRBV18, the J gene TRBJ1-1; 9 bases are a match to TRBD1. Germline lookup yields CDR1 KGHSH and CDR2 LQKENI. The V segment lost 4 bases and the J segment 4 bases; nucleotides outside the gene matches: 4. CDR3 length: 14 amino acids.

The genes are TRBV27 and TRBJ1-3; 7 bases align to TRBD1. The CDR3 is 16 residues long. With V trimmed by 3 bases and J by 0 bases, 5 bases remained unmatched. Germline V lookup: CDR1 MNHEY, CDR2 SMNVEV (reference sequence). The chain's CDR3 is CASSFSGTVSGNTIYF. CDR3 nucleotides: TGTGCCAGCAGTTTTTCCGGGACAGTCTCTGGAAACACCATATATTTT.

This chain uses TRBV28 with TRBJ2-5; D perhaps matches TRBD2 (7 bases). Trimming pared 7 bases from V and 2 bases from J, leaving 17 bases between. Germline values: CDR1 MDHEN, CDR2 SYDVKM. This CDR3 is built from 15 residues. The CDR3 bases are TGTGCCAGCACCCCCGTGGGGGGGCCTCAAGAGACCCAGTACTTC. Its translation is CASTPVGGPQETQYF.

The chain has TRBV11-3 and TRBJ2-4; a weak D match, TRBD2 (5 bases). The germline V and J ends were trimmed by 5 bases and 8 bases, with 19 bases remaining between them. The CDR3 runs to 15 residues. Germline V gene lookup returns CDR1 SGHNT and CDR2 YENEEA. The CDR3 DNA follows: TGTGCCAGCAGCCTCACCCGGGAACTTGGGGACATTCAGTACTTC. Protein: CASSLTRELGDIQYF.

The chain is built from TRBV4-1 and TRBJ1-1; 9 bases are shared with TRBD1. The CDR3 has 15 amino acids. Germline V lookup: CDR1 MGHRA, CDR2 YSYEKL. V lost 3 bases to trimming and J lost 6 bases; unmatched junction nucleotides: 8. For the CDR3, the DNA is TGCGCCAGCAGCCACGCTGGACAGGGGAAACCTGAAGCTTTCTTT. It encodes CASSHAGQGKPEAFF.